Reported below is one TCR beta chain. The clone's antigen remains unknown. No much larger clonotype is one base removed from it; base qualities were not supplied. The trial excluded patients who had a history of autoimmune disease or who were on systemic immunosuppression. Peripheral blood for TCR sequencing was collected from all dose cohorts at baseline, on cycle 4 day 1, and on cycle 7 day 1. Samples were obtained from an open-label, multicenter, first-in-human phase I dose-escalation trial of ivuxolimab. Adults with locally advanced or metastatic melanoma, renal cell, hepatocellular, or head and neck squamous cell carcinoma were enrolled in the trial. CD4+ and CD8+ T cells were sorted separately from peripheral blood before TCR sequencing. Genomic DNA was isolated from the sorted cells so that the TCRbeta CDR3 region could be sequenced. The immunoSEQ Assay was used for sequencing of TCRbeta CDR3 regions. Not all clones reach the TCRdb copy of this immuneACCESS table, which keeps in-frame sequences only. Checked studies attribute under half of the gap to unresolved V genes and leave the rest unexplained. The sample profile shows roughly 70,000 clones; 85% to 90% of them were found once. The ten biggest clones cover approximately 2.3% of the sample.

The data derive from a study of OX40 agonist ivuxolimab in advanced cancers. Notes on the research overall: Ivuxolimab was an agonistic, fully human IgG2 monoclonal antibody directed against OX40 (CD134), a costimulatory receptor. Intravenous ivuxolimab was administered to patients every 2 weeks at six dose levels: 0.01, 0.1, 0.3, 1.5, 3 and 10 mg/kg. Among the roughly 54 dose-escalation patients, about 19 had hepatocellular carcinoma, 15 or so melanoma, 9 renal cell carcinoma and 9 head and neck cancer. The dose-escalation cohort was roughly 83% male with a mean age of 60 years, ranging from about 20 to 80. Prior anti-PD-1, anti-PD-L1 or anti-CTLA-4 therapy was permitted, and checkpoint inhibitors had been received by less than 45% of dose-escalation patients. Partial responses occurred in three dose-escalation patients, of whom one had hepatocellular carcinoma and two had cutaneous melanoma. The purpose of peripheral TCRbeta sequencing was to test whether ivuxolimab changed TCR sequence diversity and led to clonal T-cell expansion. The paper covers the monotherapy dose-escalation part of the phase I ivuxolimab trial, which included N ≈ 57 patients.

What the research found in general, with its limitations: Low levels of normalized T-cell clonal expansion were also seen in some patients who did not respond. On average, CD8+ T cells showed more expanded clones than CD4+ T cells after ivuxolimab. Partial responders in the 0.1-3.0 mg/kg groups had among the lowest normalized peripheral clonal expansion, especially among CD8+ T cells. At doses of 0.1 to 3.0 mg/kg, clonal expansion of both CD4+ and CD8+ blood T cells was observed from baseline to week 6. The antigen specificity of the clonally expanded peripheral T cells was not determined.

The germline V gene (reference sequence) sets CDR1 to GTSNPN and CDR2 to SVGIG. V is shortened by 7 bases, J by 4 bases, and the region joining them spans 16 bases. The CDR3, from cysteine to phenylalanine, totals 13 residues. Only the CDR3 region is kept as DNA, spanning 39 bases read in frame from base 1. The sequence is built from TRBV30 and TRBJ1-2; no confident D gene assignment can be made. The receptor's source is an adult with an advanced solid tumor such as melanoma, head and neck, liver or kidney cancer. The specimen was CD4+ or CD8+ T cells sorted from blood, collected in a trial of the OX40 agonist ivuxolimab. The CDR3 loop reads CASLGERFYGYTF. In nucleotides, the sequence is TGTGCCTCCCTAGGTGAGAGATTCTATGGCTACACCTTC.